This is a list of T cell receptor beta chains from one sample in a study of cytomegalovirus exposure and HLA in healthy donors. Profiling relied on immunoSEQ multiplex PCR, and the TCRdb table lists in-frame clones only, not all of them. Of over 150,000 clones listed, 82% are singletons. The source material was PBMCs. The receptors were sampled from a girl aged 2-10 years in good health and CMV-seropositive. Both conserved end residues are part of each CDR3. Clone size is stated in some rows and not others, as once, few, many or a class when expanded.

abundance | j_gene | v_gene | CDR3aa
- | TRBJ2-5 | TRBV29-1 | CSVEGRGGETQYF
- | TRBJ1-1 | TRBV30 | CAWTGRGKLFVAFF
- | TRBJ2-4 | TRBV5-7 | CASSCPPGLAGVAKNIQYF
few | TRBJ2-7 | TRBV15 | CATSRILAIPSYEQYF
- | TRBJ2-3 | TRBV30 | CAWSLDYTDTQYF
once | TRBJ1-4 | TRBV29-1 | CSAGQGAQKLFF
- | TRBJ2-3 | TRBV2 | CASSESVAGADTQYF
once | TRBJ2-1 | TRBV6-5 | CASREEGMSYNERFF
few | TRBJ2-5 | TRBV4-2 | CASSQDAPLGTQYF
- | TRBJ1-1 | TRBV19 | CASSSRDRDLMNTEAFF
- | TRBJ2-3 | TRBV27 | CASSDYSPLVGAGTQYF
- | TRBJ2-1 | TRBV28 | CASTTYNEQFF
- | TRBJ2-3 | TRBV4-1 | CASSYPGGLQYF